This T cell receptor (beta chain) was sequenced in a study of regulatory T cells in long-lasting Graves disease. This clonotype was counted many times. Time point given: newly diagnosed GD, antithyroid drugs for less than 3 months. RNA extracted from PBMCs served as the sequencing template. Germline-derived CDR1 and CDR2 are KGHSH and LQKENI. Deletions cut 0 bases from V and 0 bases from J, with 2 bases between. There are 13 residues in the CDR3. Construction of TCR beta libraries relied on iRepertoire HTBI primers and on Arm-PCR targeting CDR3 regions. TCRdb recomputed calls from the multiplex PCR reads with MiXCR, one row per CDR3 protein. The table records about 560,000 distinct CDR3 sequences, around 15% of them present only once. These data also formed part of another study, on T cells in Graves' hyperthyroidism and ophthalmopathy. That source adds: The TCR CDR3 was amplified in a first-round RT-PCR using the HTBI primer set.

The chain recombines TRBV18 with TRBJ1-1; D is uncertain. The receptor's source is a man aged 18 to 30 with Graves disease. This sample comprised peripheral blood mononuclear cells (PBMCs), obtained at new diagnosis, from a patient treated with antithyroid drugs. The CDR3, as DNA: TGTGCCAGCTCACCACCCGTGAACACTGAAGCTTTCTTT. Translating gives CASSPPVNTEAFF.